Listed here are 19 T cell receptor beta chains from one sample, sequenced in a study of cytomegalovirus exposure and HLA in healthy donors. A multiplex PCR was run with 60 Vbeta primers and 13 Jbeta primers. Assay: immunoSEQ multiplex PCR; the TCRdb copy retains only in-frame clones and omits some. The table shows approximately 140,000 clones, with approximately 70% occurring only once. Sequencing used PBMCs. The receptors here all came from a woman aged 60-75 years in good health and CMV-seronegative.

The chain combines TRBV5-1 with TRBJ1-2; 9 bases are a match to TRBD1. The junction had 2 bases not matched to a gene; V was cut back by 0 bases and J by 2 bases. This CDR3 spans 15 amino acids. The germline V gene has CDR1 SGHRS and CDR2 YFSETQ. For the CDR3, the DNA is TGCGCCAGCAGCTTGGGGGGACAGGGAAACTATGGCTACACCTTC. Protein product: CASSLGGQGNYGYTF.

This clone was detected once. The rearrangement uses TRBV14 and TRBJ2-7; 10 nucleotides line up with TRBD2. The CDR3 runs 18 residues. V shed 2 bases and J 2 bases; nucleotides not matched to a gene: 12. The germline V gene encodes CDR1 SGHDN and CDR2 FVKESK. The CDR3 DNA reads TGTGCCAGCAGCCAAAATCAAGGACTAGCGGAATATACCTACGAGCAGTACTTC. Its translation is CASSQNQGLAEYTYEQYF.

This clone was counted only a few times. This rearrangement joins TRBV5-1 to TRBJ2-3, with D hard to call. V lost 3 bases, J lost 4 bases, and 15 bases lay in between. CDR1 SGHRS and CDR2 YFSETQ come from the germline V gene. This CDR3 is built from 15 residues. CDR3 in DNA: TGCGCCAGCAGCTATCTGGGCGCCTTGTCAGATACGCAGTATTTT. It codes for CASSYLGALSDTQYF.

The rearrangement joins TRBV19 to TRBJ2-1, with a tentative D call TRBD2 (5 bases). Trimming cost V 3 bases and J 10 bases, with 25 bases left between them. This CDR3 has 17 amino acids. Germline values: CDR1 LNHDA, CDR2 SQIVND (reference sequence). The CDR3 is CASSILPGSGAGGEQFF. In DNA, the CDR3 is TGTGCCAGTAGTATCCTTCCTGGGAGCGGCGCAGGCGGCGAGCAGTTCTTC.

A few counts support this clone. Other DNA sequences from this sample encode an identical CDR3 as well. The chain recombines TRBV2 with TRBJ1-2; the D gene is possibly TRBD1 (5 bases). V lost 3 bases to trimming and J lost 4 bases, with 12 bases between them. This CDR3 is built from 14 residues. Germline values: CDR1 SNHLY, CDR2 FYNNEI. CDR3 protein: CASSDRQGGYGYTF. The DNA for the CDR3 is TGTGCCAGCAGTGATCGGCAGGGTGGCTATGGCTACACCTTC.

The rearrangement links TRBV10-3 to TRBJ2-3, with 8 bases identical to TRBD2. The CDR3 runs 14 residues. Trimming cost V 10 bases and J 1 base; bases outside gene matches: 7. Per germline, CDR1 ENHRY and CDR2 SYGVKD. The chain's CDR3 is CATQGRGGTDTQYF. DNA for the CDR3: TGTGCCACCCAGGGGCGGGGGGGCACAGATACGCAGTATTTT.

The rearrangement uses TRBV7-3 and TRBJ2-2; 9 positions agree with TRBD2. The CDR3 contains 14 residues. The ends lost 3 bases at V and 6 bases at J; junction bases unmatched: 2. The germline gives CDR1 SGHTA, CDR2 FQGTGA. CDR3 nucleotides: TGTGCCAGCAGCTTGGCGGGAGGGCCCGGGGAGCTGTTTTTT. This codes for CASSLAGGPGELFF.

This rearrangement joins TRBV21-1 to TRBJ2-7; the table names TRBD2, a call not compared with the DNA. TRBV21-1 is termed a pseudogene. The CDR3 length is 15 residues. In DNA, the CDR3 is TGTGCCAGCAGCCCGAACGGGACTAGGTACTACGAGCAGTACTTC. This sequence encodes CASSPNGTRYYEQYF.

This clone was seen only a few times. Other DNA sequences in this sample translate to the same CDR3. V is TRBV5-1 and J is TRBJ2-2, with D perhaps matching TRBD1 (6 bases). Trimming pared 4 bases from V and 6 bases from J, leaving 7 bases between. Germline lookup yields CDR1 SGHRS and CDR2 YFSETQ. The CDR3 has 12 amino acids. CDR3 sequence (DNA): TGCGCCAGCAGCGAGGGGGCCGGGGAGCTGTTTTTT. Protein product: CASSEGAGELFF.

The chain recombines TRBV9 with TRBJ1-3; 8 bases line up with TRBD1. The CDR3 is 17 amino acids. J was trimmed by 2 bases and V by 4 bases; bases with no gene match: 11. In germline, CDR1 is SGDLS, CDR2 YYNGEE. The DNA for the CDR3 is TGTGCCAGCAGCATATCCCGGACAGGGAATACTGGAAACACCATATATTTT. It encodes CASSISRTGNTGNTIYF.

This chain uses TRBV7-9 with TRBJ2-3; 7 nucleotides align to TRBD2. The CDR3 loop spans 15 amino acids. J was trimmed by 2 bases and V by 1 base; bases with no gene match: 3. Per the germline V gene, CDR1 is SEHNR and CDR2 is FQNEAQ (reference sequence). The chain's CDR3 is CASSLVGLNTDTQYF. The CDR3 DNA sequence: TGTGCCAGCAGCTTAGTGGGACTAAACACAGATACGCAGTATTTT. The entire variable domain, with the rest obtained from reference TRBV7-9 and TRBJ2-3, is as follows: DTGVSQNPRHKITKRGQNVTFRCDPISEHNRLYWYRQTLGQGPEFLTYFQNEAQLEKSRLLSDRFSAERPKGSFSTLEIQRTEQGDSAMYLCASSLVGLNTDTQYFGPGTRLTVL.

The count of this clone is one. The chain carries TRBV10-3 and TRBJ2-5; D gene ambiguous. Germline V gene lookup returns CDR1 ENHRY and CDR2 SYGVKD. Trimming took off 3 bases at V and 5 bases at J, with 10 bases between the two ends. This CDR3 is built from 13 residues. The CDR3: CAISDQNSETQYF. The CDR3 DNA sequence: TGTGCCATCAGTGACCAGAATTCCGAGACCCAGTACTTC.

This chain uses TRBV9 with TRBJ2-1, with 9 bases identical to TRBD2. V lost 0 bases and J lost 7; bases outside the gene matches: 8. CDR3 length: 16 residues. Per the germline V gene, CDR1 is SGDLS and CDR2 is YYNGEE. CDR3 loop: CASSVARRLADNEQFF. Written as DNA, the CDR3 is TGTGCCAGCAGCGTAGCTAGGAGACTAGCGGATAATGAGCAGTTCTTC.

This chain connects TRBV9 to TRBJ2-1; TRBD2 agrees at 8 bases. The CDR3 has 13 amino acids. Trimming took 0 bases from V and 7 from J; bases not matched to a gene: 0. CDR1 is SGDLS, CDR2 YYNGEE, per germline. The CDR3 DNA follows: TGTGCCAGCAGCGTAGGACTAGCGAATGAGCAGTTCTTC. Translating gives CASSVGLANEQFF.

The CDR3 spells CASSQEGSGGADTQYF. In DNA, the CDR3 is TGCGCCAGCAGCCAAGAGGGTAGCGGGGGGGCAGATACGCAGTATTTT. This chain links TRBV4-3 with TRBJ2-3, with 11 bases that match TRBD2. The length of the CDR3 is 16 residues. Germline CDR1 reads LGHNA; CDR2 reads YSLEER. Germline trimming cut 0 bases from V and 4 bases from J; bases unmatched to any gene: 3.

The rearrangement uses TRBV7-2 and TRBJ1-2; 7 bases are shared with TRBD1. V was clipped by 4 bases and J by 6 bases; unmatched bases: 11. The CDR3 has 15 residues. CDR1 SGHTA and CDR2 FQGNSA come from the germline V gene. The CDR3 sequence: CASSYTTGYVDGYTF. In nucleotides, the CDR3 is TGTGCCAGCAGCTACACGACAGGGTACGTCGATGGCTACACCTTC.

In DNA form, the CDR3 reads TGTGCCAGCAGCCCGCAGGCCTCGTTCCACGAGCAGTACTTC. Translated, it gives CASSPQASFHEQYF. The chain uses TRBV5-4 and TRBJ2-7; D is unclear. The CDR3 has 14 amino acids. Germline V lookup: CDR1 SGHNT, CDR2 YYREEE (reference sequence). V lost 4 bases and J lost 5, with 16 bases in between.

The chain carries TRBV21-1 and TRBJ2-1; the table's D gene call, TRBD2, was not cross checked with the DNA. TRBV21-1 is tagged as a pseudogene. The CDR3 contains 24 residues. CDR3 DNA: TGTGCCAGCAGCAACACTCTCTGGGGACACGGACTAGGTCTGGGGATGGGATCCTACAATGAGCAGTTCTTC. This encodes CASSNTLWGHGLGLGMGSYNEQFF.

The rearrangement links TRBV10-3 to TRBJ2-7; 9 nucleotides agree with TRBD1. Germline-derived CDR1 and CDR2 are ENHRY and SYGVKD. This CDR3 spans 14 amino acids. V lost 6 bases to trimming and J lost 0 bases; unmatched junction nucleotides: 3. In nucleotides, the CDR3 is TGTGCCATCAGGGACAGGGGCTTCTCCTACGAGCAGTACTTC. It codes for CAIRDRGFSYEQYF.